Here is one TCR beta chain with its context. This sample was taken from a study of blood T cell repertoires in COVID-19. The repertoire was sequenced with immunoSEQ multiplex PCR; TCRdb's copy has only in-frame clones and lacks some. Here the sample spans more than 250,000 clones, approximately 90% being singletons. Participant age was roughly 18 to 95 years, and participants resided in 25 or so US areas. The CDR3 totals 13 residues. Germline V gene lookup returns CDR1 SGHTA and CDR2 FQGNSA. V dropped 5 bases and J dropped 5 bases, with 10 bases sitting between them. The sequenced material came from PBMCs or T cells enriched from blood (not recorded which). This chain connects TRBV7-2 to TRBJ1-3; D may be TRBD1 (5 bases). The sequence was obtained from a woman in her thirties or forties who had recovered from COVID-19. CDR3 sequence (DNA): TGTGCCAGCAGCATAGGGGCACGAAACACCATATATTTT. Translation: CASSIGARNTIYF.